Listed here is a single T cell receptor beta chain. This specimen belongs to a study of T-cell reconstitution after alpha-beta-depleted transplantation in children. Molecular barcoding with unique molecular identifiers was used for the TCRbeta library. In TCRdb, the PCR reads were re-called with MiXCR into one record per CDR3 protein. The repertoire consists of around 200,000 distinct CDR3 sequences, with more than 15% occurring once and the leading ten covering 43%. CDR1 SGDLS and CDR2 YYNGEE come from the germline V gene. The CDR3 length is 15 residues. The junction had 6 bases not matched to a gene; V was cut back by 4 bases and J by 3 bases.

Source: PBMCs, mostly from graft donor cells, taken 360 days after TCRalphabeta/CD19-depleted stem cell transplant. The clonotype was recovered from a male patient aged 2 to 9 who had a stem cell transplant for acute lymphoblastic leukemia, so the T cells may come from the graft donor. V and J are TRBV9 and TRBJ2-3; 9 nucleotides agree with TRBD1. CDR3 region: CASSPTGGETDTQYF. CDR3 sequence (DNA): TGTGCCAGCAGCCCCACAGGGGGCGAGACAGATACGCAGTATTTT.